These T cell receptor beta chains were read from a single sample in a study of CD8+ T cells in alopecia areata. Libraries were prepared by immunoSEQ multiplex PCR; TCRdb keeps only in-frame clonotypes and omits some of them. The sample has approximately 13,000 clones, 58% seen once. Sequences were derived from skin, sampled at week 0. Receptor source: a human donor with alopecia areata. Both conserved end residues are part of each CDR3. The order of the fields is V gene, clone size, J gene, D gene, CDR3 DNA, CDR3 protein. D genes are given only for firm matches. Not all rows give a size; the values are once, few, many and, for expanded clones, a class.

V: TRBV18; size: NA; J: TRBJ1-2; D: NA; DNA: TGTGCCAGCTCACCACTGGGGAGACGGGTCCTGGAGAACTATGGCTACACCTTC; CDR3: CASSPLGRRVLENYGYTF
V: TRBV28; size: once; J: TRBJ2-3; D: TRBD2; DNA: TGTGCCAGCAGTGGAGGACTAGTCCTCGCAGATACGCAGTATTTT; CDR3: CASSGGLVLADTQYF
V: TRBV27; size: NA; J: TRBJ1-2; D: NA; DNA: TGTGCCAGCAGTCCCCGTGGGGCGGAGCCTTATTTCGGCTACACCTTC; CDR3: CASSPRGAEPYFGYTF
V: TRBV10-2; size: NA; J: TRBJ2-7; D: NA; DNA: TGCGCCAGCAGTACGGGAAGAGGGTACTACGAGCAGTACTTC; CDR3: CASSTGRGYYEQYF
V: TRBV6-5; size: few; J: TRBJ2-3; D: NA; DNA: TGTGCCAGCAGTTACCTCAACAGCTTAGGGACAGATACGCAGTATTTT; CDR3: CASSYLNSLGTDTQYF
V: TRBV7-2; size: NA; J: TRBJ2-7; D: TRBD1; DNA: TGTGCCAGCAGCCTAGGGTGGGACAGGGGATACGAGCAGTACTTC; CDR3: CASSLGWDRGYEQYF
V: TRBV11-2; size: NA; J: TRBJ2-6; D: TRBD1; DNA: TGTGCCAGCAGCTTAGGAAGACAGGGAAGTCCTGGGGCCAACGTCCTGACTTTC; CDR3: CASSLGRQGSPGANVLTF
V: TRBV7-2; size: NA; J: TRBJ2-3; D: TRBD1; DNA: TGTGCCAGCAGCTTACGCAGGGTGACAGGGATTAACACAGATACGCAGTATTTT; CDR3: CASSLRRVTGINTDTQYF
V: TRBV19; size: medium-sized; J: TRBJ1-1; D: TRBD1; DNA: TGTGCCAGCCGGACAGGGGTGAGGACTGAAGCTTTCTTT; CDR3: CASRTGVRTEAFF
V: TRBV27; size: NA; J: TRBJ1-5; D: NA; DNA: TGTGCCAGCAGACGCACTGGGGCCGCACAGCCCCAGCATTTT; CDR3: CASRRTGAAQPQHF
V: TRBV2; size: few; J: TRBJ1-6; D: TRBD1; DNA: TGTGCCAGCAGGCCCGGGACAGGGAGGTCACCCCTCCACTTT; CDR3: CASRPGTGRSPLHF
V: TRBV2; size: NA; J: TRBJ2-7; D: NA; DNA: TGTGCCAGCAGTGAAACGGGACCGCTCTCCTACGAGCAGTACTTC; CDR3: CASSETGPLSYEQYF
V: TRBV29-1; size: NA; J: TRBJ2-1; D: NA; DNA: TGCAGCGTCCCGCCGGATCGGGGGGCTTACAATGAGCAGTTCTTC; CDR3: CSVPPDRGAYNEQFF
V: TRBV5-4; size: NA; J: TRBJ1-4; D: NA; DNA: TGTGCCAGCAGCTTACCGGGCCCGGAGGATGAAAAACTGTTTTTT; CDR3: CASSLPGPEDEKLFF
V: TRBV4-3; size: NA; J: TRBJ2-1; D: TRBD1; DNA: TGCGCCAGCAGCCGCCGGTGGGTGGGACAGGGGGACTACAATGAGCAGTTCTTC; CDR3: CASSRRWVGQGDYNEQFF
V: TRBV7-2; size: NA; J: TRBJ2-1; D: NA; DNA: TGTGCCAGCAGCTTAGGTGGGAAATCCTACAATGAGCAGTTCTTC; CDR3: CASSLGGKSYNEQFF
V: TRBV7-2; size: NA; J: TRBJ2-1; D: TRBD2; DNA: TGTGCCAGCAGCCCACAACTAGCGGGGGGGTCCTCCTACAATGAGCAGTTCTTC; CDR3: CASSPQLAGGSSYNEQFF
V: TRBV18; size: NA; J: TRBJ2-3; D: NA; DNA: TGTGCCAGCTCACCAAGCACCCGTGATACGCAGTATTTT; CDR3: CASSPSTRDTQYF
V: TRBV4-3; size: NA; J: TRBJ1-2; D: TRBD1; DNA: TGCGCCAGCAGCCGCACTGAGACAGGGGCGCTAGGGTATGGCTACACCTTC; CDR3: CASSRTETGALGYGYTF
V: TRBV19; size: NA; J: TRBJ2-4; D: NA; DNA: TGTGCCAGTAGGGACTTTGGGGGGGCCAAAAACATTCAGTACTTC; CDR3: CASRDFGGAKNIQYF
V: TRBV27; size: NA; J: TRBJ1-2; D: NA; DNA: TGTGCCAGCAGCCCCATCCCAAGGGGATATTATGGCTACACCTTC; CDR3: CASSPIPRGYYGYTF
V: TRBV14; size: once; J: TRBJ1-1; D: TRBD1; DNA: TGTGCCAGCAGCCTAAGGACAGGGATGAACACTGAAGCTTTCTTT; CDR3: CASSLRTGMNTEAFF
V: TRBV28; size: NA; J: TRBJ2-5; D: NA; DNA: TGTGCCAGCAGTTTATCCGGCGTGTGGGGTGGAGAGACCCAGTACTTC; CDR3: CASSLSGVWGGETQYF
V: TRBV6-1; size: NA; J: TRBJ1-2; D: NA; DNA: TGTGCCAGCACCCGGGGGGGAGGCGGAGGGTATGGCTACACCTTC; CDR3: CASTRGGGGGYGYTF
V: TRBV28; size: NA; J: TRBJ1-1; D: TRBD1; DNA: TGTGCCAGCAGACCTCTAGGTGGGACAGGGGGCACTGAAGCTTTCTTT; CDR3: CASRPLGGTGGTEAFF
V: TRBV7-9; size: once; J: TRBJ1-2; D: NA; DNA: TGTGCCAGCAGCCCGGGGGCTCATGGCTACACCTTC; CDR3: CASSPGAHGYTF
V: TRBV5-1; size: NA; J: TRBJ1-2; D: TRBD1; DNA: TGCGCCAGCAGCTACGACAGGGGCGCTAACTATGGCTACACCTTC; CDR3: CASSYDRGANYGYTF
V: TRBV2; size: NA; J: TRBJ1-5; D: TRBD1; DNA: TGTGCCAGCAGCGGGACAGGGGGCCATCAGCCCCAGCATTTT; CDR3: CASSGTGGHQPQHF
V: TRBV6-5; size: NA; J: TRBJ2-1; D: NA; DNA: TGTGCCAGCAGTTACTCGATGGGGGGCAATGAGCAGTTCTTC; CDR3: CASSYSMGGNEQFF
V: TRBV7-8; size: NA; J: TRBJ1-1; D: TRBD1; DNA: TGTGCCAGCAGCCCCTTGACAGGGGAAAGAGGGACTGAAGCTTTCTTT; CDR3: CASSPLTGERGTEAFF
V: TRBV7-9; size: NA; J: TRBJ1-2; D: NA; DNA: TGTGCCAGCAGCTTAGTTGGCGGGCTCTCCTATGGCTACACCTTC; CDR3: CASSLVGGLSYGYTF
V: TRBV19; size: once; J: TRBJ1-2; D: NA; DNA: TGTGCCAGTAGTATAAGCGGGTCAGGAGGCAACTATGGCTACACCTTC; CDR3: CASSISGSGGNYGYTF
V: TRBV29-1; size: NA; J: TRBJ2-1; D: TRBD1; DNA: TGCAGCGTCCGGGACAGGGTGAATGAGCAGTTCTTC; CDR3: CSVRDRVNEQFF
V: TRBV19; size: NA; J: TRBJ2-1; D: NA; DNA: TGTGCCAGTAGTATTGGCGGGGTTTACATTTATGTCTCCTACAATGAGCAGTTCTTC; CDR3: CASSIGGVYIYVSYNEQFF
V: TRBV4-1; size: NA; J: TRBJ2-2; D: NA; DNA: TGCGCCAGCAGCCAAGAGGACCCCCGTCGCACCGGGGAGCTGTTTTTT; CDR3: CASSQEDPRRTGELFF
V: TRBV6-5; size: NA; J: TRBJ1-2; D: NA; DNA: TGTGCCAGCAGGGATCAGTTATCGAACTATGGCTACACCTTC; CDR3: CASRDQLSNYGYTF
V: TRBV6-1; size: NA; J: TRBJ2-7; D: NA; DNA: TGTGCCAGCAGAGGGGGGGCCTACGAGCAGTACTTC; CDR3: CASRGGAYEQYF
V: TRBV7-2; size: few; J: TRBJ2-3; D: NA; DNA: TGTGCCAGCAGTTCCACTCGGGACTTCACAGATACGCAGTATTTT; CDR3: CASSSTRDFTDTQYF
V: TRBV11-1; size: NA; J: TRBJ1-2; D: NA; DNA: TGTGCCAGCAGCTCCCAGGGTGGGAACTATGGCTACACCTTC; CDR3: CASSSQGGNYGYTF
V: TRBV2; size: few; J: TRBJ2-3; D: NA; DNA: TGTGCCAGCAGGACTGGAGCTGGGTCGGCGCAGTATTTT; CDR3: CASRTGAGSAQYF
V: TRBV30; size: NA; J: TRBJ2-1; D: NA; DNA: TGTGCCTGGAGCAGGGGTGCCTACAATGAGCAGTTCTTC; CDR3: CAWSRGAYNEQFF
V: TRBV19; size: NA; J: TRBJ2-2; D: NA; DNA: TGTGCCAGTAGGAGGGGCCGCTTCGCGGCCGGGGAGCTGTTTTTT; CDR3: CASRRGRFAAGELFF